The following is a T cell receptor beta chain sequence with its context. Its matching antigen is unknown. These data come from a study of human T cells and chemical hapten exposure. General observations from the study: Expanded TCR sets contained significantly more large CDR3 similarity clusters than controls.

Via MiXCR, TCRdb re-called the RACE reads, giving one row per CDR3 protein. The sample includes roughly 380,000 distinct CDR3 sequences, 4.5% to 6% of them seen just once. Time point reported: pre-sensitization, week 0. Treatment reported: therapeutic diphenylcyclopropenone sensitization with weekly scalp DPC. Phlebotomy was performed prior to application of every patch test. This CDR3 spans 14 amino acids. Germline CDR1 LGHDT, CDR2 YNNKEL (reference sequence). Trimming pared 4 bases from V and 10 bases from J, leaving 19 bases between. The source of this sequence is a woman in her forties or fifties with alopecia areata. Some clones in this sample may be carry-over from other donors' samples. The chain joins TRBV3-1 to TRBJ1-1; D unclear. This sample comprised whole blood, obtained in connection with sensitization to the hapten diphenylcyclopropenone (DPC). In DNA form, the CDR3 reads TGTGCCAGCAGCCGCGGGTTGATTAGGGAATCAGCTTTCTTT. Translated, it gives CASSRGLIRESAFF.